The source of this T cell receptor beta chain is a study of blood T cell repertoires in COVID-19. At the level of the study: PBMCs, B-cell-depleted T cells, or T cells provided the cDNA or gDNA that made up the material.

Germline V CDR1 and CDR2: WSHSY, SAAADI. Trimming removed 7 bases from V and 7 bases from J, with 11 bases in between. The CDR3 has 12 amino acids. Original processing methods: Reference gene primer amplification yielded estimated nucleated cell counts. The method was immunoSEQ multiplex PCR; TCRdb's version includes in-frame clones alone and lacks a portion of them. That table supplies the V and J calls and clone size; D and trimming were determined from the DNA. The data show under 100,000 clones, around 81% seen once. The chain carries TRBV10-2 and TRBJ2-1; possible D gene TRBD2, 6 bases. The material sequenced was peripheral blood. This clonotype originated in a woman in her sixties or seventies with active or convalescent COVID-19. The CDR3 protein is CASNPGGNEQFF. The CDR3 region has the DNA TGCGCCAGCAATCCTGGGGGGAATGAGCAGTTCTTC.